This is a list of T cell receptor beta chains from one sample in a study of T-cell memory formation after mild COVID-19. In TCRdb, the 5' RACE reads were re-called with MiXCR into one record per CDR3 protein. Altogether hundreds of thousands of distinct CDR3 sequences are present, 18% being singletons, with the ten largest covering 10% to 15%. The sequencing input was PBMCs or a T cell subset sorted from them (not recorded which). These receptors were taken from an adult woman who had mild COVID-19 (a few samples of this study predate the infection). Cell type and time point are not known. CDR3s include the opening cysteine and the closing phenylalanine or tryptophan. Each record gives: J gene, D gene, clone size, V gene, CDR3 protein, CDR3 DNA. D genes are given only for firm matches. Size tells how often a clone was seen (once, few, many) or the class of an expanded clone, and some rows leave it out.

>TRBJ2-2|TRBD1|few|TRBV5-1
CASNPPGQGGTGELFF
TGCGCCAGCAATCCACCGGGACAGGGAGGCACCGGGGAGCTGTTTTTT
>TRBJ1-4|NA|few|TRBV27
CASSYKTELGKLFF
TGTGCCAGCAGTTATAAGACAGAGCTTGGGAAACTGTTTTTT
>TRBJ2-1|TRBD2|few|TRBV5-4
CASSGAGEQFF
TGTGCCAGCAGCGGAGCGGGAGAGCAGTTCTTC
>TRBJ2-5|NA|NA|TRBV6-5
CASRLSGGETQYF
TGTGCCAGCCGGCTAAGCGGTGGAGAGACCCAGTACTTC
>TRBJ2-5|NA|NA|TRBV4-3
CASSQDRGDGAQYF
TGCGCCAGCAGCCAAGATCGCGGGGACGGGGCCCAGTACTTC
>TRBJ2-3|NA|NA|TRBV5-1
CASSLLWGTTDTQYF
TGCGCCAGCAGCTTGCTTTGGGGGACCACAGATACGCAGTATTTT
>TRBJ1-2|NA|NA|TRBV12-3/TRBV12-4
CASSGEIYGYTF
TGTGCCAGCAGTGGGGAGATCTATGGCTACACCTTC
>TRBJ2-1|NA|NA|TRBV7-3
CASSLTFLAEQFF
TGTGCCAGCAGCTTAACCTTTCTCGCTGAGCAGTTCTTC
>TRBJ2-7|NA|NA|TRBV19
CASSMPGSSYEQYF
TGTGCCAGTAGTATGCCCGGGTCTTCCTACGAGCAGTACTTC
>TRBJ2-1|NA|few|TRBV24-1
CATSDLRNEQFF
TGTGCCACCAGTGATTTACGAAATGAGCAGTTCTTC
>TRBJ1-1|TRBD1|NA|TRBV25-1
CASRLGQVDRAFF
TGTGCCAGCAGGCTAGGACAGGTAGATAGGGCTTTCTTT
>TRBJ1-1|NA|few|TRBV12-3/TRBV12-4
CASSFWGEVTEAFF
TGTGCCAGCAGTTTCTGGGGCGAGGTCACTGAAGCTTTCTTT
>TRBJ1-2|NA|few|TRBV12-3/TRBV12-4
CASSPVGANYGYTF
TGTGCCAGCAGTCCGGTGGGTGCTAACTATGGCTACACCTTC
>TRBJ2-2|NA|NA|TRBV20-1
CSAPGEAGELFF
TGCAGTGCCCCAGGGGAGGCCGGGGAGCTGTTTTTT
>TRBJ2-3|TRBD2|many|TRBV4-3
CASSQIAGGPVGDTQYF
TGCGCCAGCAGCCAAATAGCGGGAGGGCCCGTGGGAGATACGCAGTATTTT
>TRBJ2-1|NA|medium-sized|TRBV18
CASSPQTGTDPYNEQFF
TGTGCCAGCTCACCTCAGACCGGGACGGATCCCTACAATGAGCAGTTCTTC
>TRBJ2-1|TRBD2|NA|TRBV6-5
CASTPSGGGAKFF
TGTGCCAGCACCCCCTCGGGCGGGGGGGCTAAGTTCTTC
>TRBJ2-7|NA|NA|TRBV9
CASSVESGTSYEQYF
TGTGCCAGCAGCGTAGAGTCAGGGACCTCCTACGAGCAGTACTTC
>TRBJ1-5|TRBD1|NA|TRBV16
CASSQPGQGYYSNQPQHF
TGTGCCAGCAGCCAACCGGGACAGGGCTACTATAGCAATCAGCCCCAGCATTTT
>TRBJ2-1|NA|NA|TRBV7-9
CASSRSSDEQFF
TGTGCCAGCAGCCGAAGTTCGGATGAGCAGTTCTTC
>TRBJ2-2|NA|NA|TRBV15
CATSRALSPSGGIATGELFF
TGTGCCACCAGCAGAGCCCTATCCCCCTCCGGCGGGATAGCCACCGGGGAGCTGTTTTTT
>TRBJ2-1|TRBD2|NA|TRBV20-1
CSAELRLAGYNEQFF
TGCAGTGCCGAACTCCGACTAGCGGGCTACAATGAGCAGTTCTTC
>TRBJ2-7|NA|few|TRBV7-2
CASSFRLGEQYF
TGTGCCAGCAGCTTTCGATTGGGCGAGCAGTACTTC
>TRBJ1-2|TRBD1|NA|TRBV19
CASSLPGQGYGYTF
TGTGCCAGTAGCCTTCCGGGACAGGGTTATGGCTACACCTTC
>TRBJ2-1|NA|NA|TRBV11-2
CASSPGTRVSGEQFF
TGTGCCAGCAGCCCCGGGACTCGGGTGTCGGGTGAGCAGTTCTTC
>TRBJ2-1|NA|few|TRBV4-3
CASSQDRTGGQFF
TGCGCCAGCAGCCAAGATAGGACCGGCGGGCAGTTCTTC
>TRBJ2-3|TRBD1|few|TRBV5-1
CASSLVGQGYADTQYF
TGCGCCAGCAGCTTGGTGGGACAGGGGTATGCAGATACGCAGTATTTT
>TRBJ2-2|TRBD1|NA|TRBV24-1
CATSDPSEGQGSTGELFF
TGTGCCACCAGTGACCCTTCGGAGGGACAGGGTTCCACCGGGGAGCTGTTTTTT
>TRBJ1-2|TRBD1|NA|TRBV5-8
CASSYPTGENYGYTF
TGTGCCAGCAGCTACCCGACAGGGGAGAACTATGGCTACACCTTC
>TRBJ1-1|NA|NA|TRBV25-1
CASRGSRGRNTEAFF
TGTGCCAGCAGGGGAAGTCGGGGCAGGAACACTGAAGCTTTCTTT
>TRBJ1-1|TRBD1|NA|TRBV18
CASSRDRMNTEAFF
TGTGCCAGCTCCCGGGACAGGATGAACACTGAAGCTTTCTTT